Shown below are 14 T cell receptor beta chains from a single sample sequenced in a study of radiotherapy plus CTLA-4 blockade in lung cancer. Only in-frame clones appear in the TCRdb table, and some are missing; sequencing was by immunoSEQ multiplex PCR. The table includes roughly 71,000 clones, approximately 78% detected once. The sequencing here drew on peripheral blood, taken from a patient treated with radiotherapy plus ipilimumab. The receptors were gathered from a human donor with non-small cell lung cancer who had a complete response to radiotherapy plus ipilimumab.

The chain couples TRBV7-9 to TRBJ2-3, with 8 bases lining up with TRBD2. The CDR3 is 15 amino acids. Germline loops: CDR1 SEHNR, CDR2 FQNEAQ (reference sequence). J was trimmed by 0 bases and V by 6 bases; bases with no gene match: 5. The DNA of the CDR3 is TGTGCCAGCAGTCCTAGCGGGCAAAGCACAGATACGCAGTATTTT. Its protein product is CASSPSGQSTDTQYF.

In its sample, this clone was seen a few times. V gene TRBV7-9 combines with J gene TRBJ2-3; maybe TRBD1 (5 bases). The length of the CDR3 is 15 residues. CDR1 and CDR2 from the germline V gene are SEHNR and FQNEAQ (reference sequence). V was shortened by 5 bases and J by 6 bases, with 18 bases between the two germline ends. The CDR3 loop is CASSPRGWSSDTQYF. The CDR3 DNA follows: TGTGCCAGCAGCCCAAGGGGATGGAGCTCGGATACGCAGTATTTT.

The rearrangement uses TRBV7-9 and TRBJ2-7; 10 bases are shared with TRBD2. The germline V gene encodes CDR1 SEHNR and CDR2 FQNEAQ (reference sequence). After removal of 4 bases from V and 4 bases from J, the junction contained 10 bases not matched to a gene. The CDR3 consists of 16 residues. In DNA, the CDR3 is TGTGCCAGCAGCTCCCCCGGAGCGGGAGGGCTGTACGAGCAGTACGTC. Residues: CASSSPGAGGLYEQYV.

As to this clone: This specimen includes other DNA sequences encoding the same CDR3. The V call is TRBV29-1, the J call TRBJ1-1, with D possibly matching TRBD1 (6 bases). This CDR3 comprises 16 residues. Per germline, CDR1 SQVTM and CDR2 ANQGSEA. Trimming pared 4 bases from V and 3 bases from J, leaving 21 bases between. The CDR3, as DNA: TGCAGCGTTGGGGGGCGGTACGGGGGTGAGGACACTGAAGCTTTCTTT. Encoded protein: CSVGGRYGGEDTEAFF.

The V gene is TRBV14, the J gene TRBJ2-1, with unresolved D. The CDR3 totals 13 residues. V was pared by 0 bases and J by 11 bases, with 11 bases between. Germline V gene data show CDR1 as SGHDN and CDR2 as FVKESK. The CDR3: CASSQDEGKKQFF. In DNA form, the CDR3 reads TGTGCCAGCAGCCAAGATGAAGGGAAAAAGCAGTTCTTC.

The genes are TRBV6-5 and TRBJ2-3; unclear D gene. V shed 7 bases and J shed 2 bases, with 10 bases lying between them. Germline CDR1 and CDR2: MNHEY and SVGAGI. This CDR3 comprises 13 residues. The CDR3, as DNA: TGTGCCAGCAACCCCGCTAACACAGATACGCAGTATTTT. Its translation is CASNPANTDTQYF.

This clone has a single count. The J gene is TRBJ2-2, the V gene TRBV6-5, with TRBD1 as a possible D gene (6 bases). Germline CDR1 and CDR2: MNHEY and SVGAGI. Trimming shortened V by 5 bases and J by 2 bases, and 12 bases separated the two germline ends. This CDR3 has 15 amino acids. CDR3 in DNA: TGTGCCAGCAGTGGACCGGGACACAACACCGGGGAGCTGTTTTTT. Translation: CASSGPGHNTGELFF.

The chain has TRBV6-6 and TRBJ1-1; 9 bases are shared with TRBD1. This CDR3 is built from 14 residues. V was pared by 4 bases and J by 7 bases, with 7 bases of the junction left unmatched. CDR1 MNHNY and CDR2 SVGAGI come from the germline V gene (reference sequence). Here the CDR3 DNA reads TGTGCCAGCAGTTGGGGACAGGGTGAAAATGAAGCTTTCTTT. Translated: CASSWGQGENEAFF.

V gene TRBV27 combines with J gene TRBJ1-1, with no clear D. CDR1 is MNHEY, CDR2 SMNVEV, per germline (reference sequence). V lost 6 bases, J lost 3 bases, and 11 bases lay in between. This CDR3 contains 13 residues. The CDR3 reads CASRPTGYTEAFF. CDR3 nucleotides: TGTGCCAGCAGACCGACCGGGTACACTGAAGCTTTCTTT.

V gene TRBV5-1 combines with J gene TRBJ2-2; 8 bases map to TRBD1. This CDR3 is 14 amino acids long. Looked up from germline, CDR1 is SGHRS and CDR2 is YFSETQ. Trimming cost V 4 bases and J 6 bases; bases outside gene matches: 5. The CDR3 sequence: CASSQRTGPGELFF. Written as DNA, the CDR3 is TGCGCCAGCAGCCAACGGACAGGGCCCGGGGAGCTGTTTTTT.

The chain couples TRBV5-4 to TRBJ2-5, with D perhaps matching TRBD2 (6 bases). The CDR3 spans 14 residues. Per germline, CDR1 SGHNT and CDR2 YYREEE (reference sequence). Trimming took 4 bases from V and 5 from J, leaving 15 bases between them. The chain's CDR3 is CASSRSRDSETQYF. The CDR3 coding sequence is TGTGCCAGCAGCCGGAGCCGGGACTCGGAGACCCAGTACTTC.

The V gene is TRBV18, the J gene TRBJ2-3; a possible D gene is TRBD2 (5 bases). Trimming stripped 2 bases from V and 2 bases from J, with 8 bases between. CDR3 length: 14 amino acids. Germline lookup yields CDR1 KGHSH and CDR2 LQKENI. CDR3 loop: CASSPTGITDTQYF. DNA for the CDR3: TGTGCCAGCTCACCAACGGGGATCACAGATACGCAGTATTTT.

The CDR3 region is CASSLGTTPNYGYTF. The CDR3 DNA reads TGTGCCAGCAGCTTAGGGACAACACCCAACTATGGCTACACCTTC. V and J are TRBV7-9 and TRBJ1-2; weak D call: TRBD1 (5 bases). The CDR3 covers 15 residues. Germline V gene lookup returns CDR1 SEHNR and CDR2 FQNEAQ (reference sequence). V lost 1 base and J 2 bases, leaving 11 bases between the germline ends.

The chain is built from TRBV2 and TRBJ2-5; 7 bases fit TRBD1. Losses at the gene ends were 6 bases for V and 5 bases for J; bases not matched to a gene: 6. The germline V gene has CDR1 SNHLY and CDR2 FYNNEI. This CDR3 contains 13 residues. The CDR3 DNA reads TGTGCCAGCAGCCCAGACAGGGATGAGACCCAGTACTTC. This sequence encodes CASSPDRDETQYF.